A selection of T cell receptor beta chains follows, all from one sample in a study of CD8 T cells in Susac syndrome. TCRdb re-called the immunoSEQ multiplex PCR reads with MiXCR, one entry per CDR3 protein. The table includes about 120,000 distinct CDR3 sequences, roughly 94% detected once. Sequencing was carried out using CD8+ T cells from PBMCs. These TCRs come from a human donor with Susac syndrome. Each CDR3 is given without its conserved first and last residue. Fields, in order: J gene, V gene, D gene, CDR3 protein. The D gene is left open where the match is weak.

j_gene: TRBJ2-5; v_gene: TRBV27; d_gene: -; CDR3aa: ASSLGVRKTQY
j_gene: TRBJ2-7; v_gene: TRBV18; d_gene: TRBD1; CDR3aa: ASSGTGAPYEQY
j_gene: TRBJ1-6; v_gene: TRBV5-1; d_gene: TRBD1; CDR3aa: ASSSRDRDSPLH
j_gene: TRBJ1-3; v_gene: TRBV12-3/TRBV12-4; d_gene: -; CDR3aa: ASSLVGNTIY
j_gene: TRBJ1-1; v_gene: TRBV4-1; d_gene: -; CDR3aa: ASSYTENTEAF
j_gene: TRBJ2-7; v_gene: TRBV4-3; d_gene: -; CDR3aa: ASSQWVGYEQY
j_gene: TRBJ2-3; v_gene: TRBV9; d_gene: TRBD2; CDR3aa: ASSVDASGTSTDTQY
j_gene: TRBJ1-6; v_gene: TRBV25-1; d_gene: TRBD1; CDR3aa: ASSETGTAVSPLH
j_gene: TRBJ1-4; v_gene: TRBV27; d_gene: -; CDR3aa: ASSLGGILF
j_gene: TRBJ2-1; v_gene: TRBV6-5; d_gene: -; CDR3aa: ASSTGAYNEQF
j_gene: TRBJ1-5; v_gene: TRBV27; d_gene: TRBD1; CDR3aa: ASSPQGDQPQH
j_gene: TRBJ1-1; v_gene: TRBV13; d_gene: -; CDR3aa: ASSLWDGLNTEAF
j_gene: TRBJ1-1; v_gene: TRBV30; d_gene: -; CDR3aa: AWSPNPQGVGYEAF
j_gene: TRBJ1-5; v_gene: TRBV7-9; d_gene: -; CDR3aa: ASSSEGTQH
j_gene: TRBJ1-1; v_gene: TRBV6-2/TRBV6-3; d_gene: TRBD1; CDR3aa: ASSSGTVNTEAF
j_gene: TRBJ1-2; v_gene: TRBV7-6; d_gene: -; CDR3aa: ASSLTESYGYT
j_gene: TRBJ2-7; v_gene: TRBV18; d_gene: -; CDR3aa: ASSPRGYEQY
j_gene: TRBJ1-2; v_gene: TRBV12-5; d_gene: -; CDR3aa: ASGLPGAYRGYT
j_gene: TRBJ2-2; v_gene: TRBV7-9; d_gene: TRBD1; CDR3aa: ASSRTGMGTGELF
j_gene: TRBJ1-1; v_gene: TRBV13; d_gene: -; CDR3aa: ATRPRTDLYYAEAF
j_gene: TRBJ1-1; v_gene: TRBV5-1; d_gene: -; CDR3aa: ASSLAGTGTEAF
j_gene: TRBJ2-3; v_gene: TRBV20-1; d_gene: -; CDR3aa: SVHTVQTDTQY
j_gene: TRBJ1-5; v_gene: TRBV19; d_gene: -; CDR3aa: ASSKGVNQPQH
j_gene: TRBJ2-7; v_gene: TRBV18; d_gene: -; CDR3aa: ASSPQGPYEQY
j_gene: TRBJ2-5; v_gene: TRBV18; d_gene: -; CDR3aa: ASSPPAKTQY
j_gene: TRBJ2-1; v_gene: TRBV9; d_gene: -; CDR3aa: ASSRWGYNEQF
j_gene: TRBJ2-7; v_gene: TRBV11-1; d_gene: -; CDR3aa: ASSPVPGYEQY
j_gene: TRBJ2-7; v_gene: TRBV9; d_gene: -; CDR3aa: ASSPRSGARHEQY